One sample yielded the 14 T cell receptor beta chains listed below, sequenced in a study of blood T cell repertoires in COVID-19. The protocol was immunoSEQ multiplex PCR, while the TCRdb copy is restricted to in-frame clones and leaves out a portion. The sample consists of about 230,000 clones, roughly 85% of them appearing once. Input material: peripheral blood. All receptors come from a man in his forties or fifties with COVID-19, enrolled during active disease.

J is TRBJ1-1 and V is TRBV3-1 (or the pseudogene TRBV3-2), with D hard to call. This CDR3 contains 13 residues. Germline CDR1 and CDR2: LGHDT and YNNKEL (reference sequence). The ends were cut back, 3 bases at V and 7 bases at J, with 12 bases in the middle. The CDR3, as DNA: TGTGCCAGCAGCCAGTCGGGTGAGGGTGAAGCTTTCTTT. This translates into CASSQSGEGEAFF.

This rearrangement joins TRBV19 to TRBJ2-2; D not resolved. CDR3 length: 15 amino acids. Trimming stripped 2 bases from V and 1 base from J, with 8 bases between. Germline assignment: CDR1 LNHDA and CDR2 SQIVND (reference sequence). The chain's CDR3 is CASSIPQRNTGELFF. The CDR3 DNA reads TGTGCCAGTAGTATACCCCAGCGGAACACCGGGGAGCTGTTTTTT.

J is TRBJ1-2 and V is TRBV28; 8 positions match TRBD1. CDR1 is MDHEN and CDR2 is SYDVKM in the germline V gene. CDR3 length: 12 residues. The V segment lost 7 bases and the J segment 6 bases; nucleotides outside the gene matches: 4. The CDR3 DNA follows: TGTGCCAGCACGGACAGGGCGAATGGCTACACCTTC. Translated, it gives CASTDRANGYTF.

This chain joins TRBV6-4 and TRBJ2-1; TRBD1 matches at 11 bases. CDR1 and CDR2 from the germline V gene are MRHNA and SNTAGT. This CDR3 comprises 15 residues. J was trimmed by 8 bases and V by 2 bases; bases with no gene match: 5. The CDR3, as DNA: TGTGCCAGCAGTGACCGGGACAGGGGGGTCTATGAGCAGTTCTTC. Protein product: CASSDRDRGVYEQFF.

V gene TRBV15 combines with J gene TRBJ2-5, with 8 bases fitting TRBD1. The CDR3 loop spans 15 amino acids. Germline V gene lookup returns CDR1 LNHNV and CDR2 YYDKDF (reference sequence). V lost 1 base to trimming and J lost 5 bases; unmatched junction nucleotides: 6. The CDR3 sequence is CATSRGTGQAETQYF. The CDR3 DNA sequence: TGTGCCACCAGCAGAGGGACAGGGCAAGCGGAGACCCAGTACTTC.

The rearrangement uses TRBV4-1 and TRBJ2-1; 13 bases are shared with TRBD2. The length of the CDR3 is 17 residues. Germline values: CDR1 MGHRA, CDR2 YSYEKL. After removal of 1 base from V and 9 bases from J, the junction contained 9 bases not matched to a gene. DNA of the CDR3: TGCGCCAGCAGCCAAGTGGGACTAGCGGGGTCCTGGCGTGAGCAGTTCTTC. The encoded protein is CASSQVGLAGSWREQFF.

The DNA of the CDR3 is TGTGCCAGCAGTGAAGGACTAGCGGCCTGGTACAATGAGCAGTTCTTC. It specifies CASSEGLAAWYNEQFF. This chain connects TRBV6-1 to TRBJ2-1; 9 nucleotides agree with TRBD2. The J segment lost 4 bases and the V segment lost 1 base, leaving 5 bases of the junction unmatched. Germline loops: CDR1 MNHNS, CDR2 SASEGT. The CDR3 spans 16 residues.

Written as DNA, the CDR3 is TGTGCCACCTCCGGGACACCAACCTACGAGCAGTACTTC. Translating it yields CATSGTPTYEQYF. This rearrangement joins TRBV6-5 to TRBJ2-7; possible D gene TRBD1, 6 bases. The CDR3 extends over 13 amino acids. V lost 10 bases and J 2 bases, leaving 15 bases between the germline ends. Germline assignment: CDR1 MNHEY and CDR2 SVGAGI.

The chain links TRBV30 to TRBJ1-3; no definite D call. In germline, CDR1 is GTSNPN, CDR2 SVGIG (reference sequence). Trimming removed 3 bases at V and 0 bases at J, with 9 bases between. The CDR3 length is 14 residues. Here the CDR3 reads CAWSVQSSGNTIYF. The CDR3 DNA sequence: TGTGCCTGGAGCGTACAAAGCTCTGGAAACACCATATATTTT.

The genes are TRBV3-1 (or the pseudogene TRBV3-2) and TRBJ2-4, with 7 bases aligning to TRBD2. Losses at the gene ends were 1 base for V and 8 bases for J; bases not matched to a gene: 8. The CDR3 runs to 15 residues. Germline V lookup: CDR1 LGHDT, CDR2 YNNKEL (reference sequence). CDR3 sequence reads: CASSQVLLGGDIQYF. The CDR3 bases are TGTGCCAGCAGCCAAGTTCTCTTGGGGGGGGACATTCAGTACTTC.

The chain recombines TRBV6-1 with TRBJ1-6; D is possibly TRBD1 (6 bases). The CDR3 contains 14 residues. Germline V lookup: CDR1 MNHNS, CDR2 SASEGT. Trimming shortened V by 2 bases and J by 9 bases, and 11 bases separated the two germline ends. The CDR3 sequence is CASSEPWDISPLHF. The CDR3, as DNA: TGTGCCAGCAGTGAACCTTGGGACATTTCACCCCTCCACTTT.

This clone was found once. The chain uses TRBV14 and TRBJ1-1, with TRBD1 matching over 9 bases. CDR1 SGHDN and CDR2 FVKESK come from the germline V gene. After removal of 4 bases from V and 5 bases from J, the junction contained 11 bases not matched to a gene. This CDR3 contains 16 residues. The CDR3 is CASSRGQGLGGTEAFF. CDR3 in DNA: TGTGCCAGCAGCCGGGGACAGGGCCTTGGGGGGACTGAAGCTTTCTTT.

CDR3 in DNA: TGTGCCTGTCTACTAGCTAACACAGATACGCAGTATTTT. Translation: CACLLANTDTQYF. The J gene is TRBJ2-3, the V gene TRBV30; perhaps TRBD2 as D (6 bases). The V gene lost 6 bases and the J gene lost 2 bases, with 12 bases spanning the gap. The CDR3 is made up of 13 amino acids. The germline gives CDR1 GTSNPN, CDR2 SVGIG (reference sequence).

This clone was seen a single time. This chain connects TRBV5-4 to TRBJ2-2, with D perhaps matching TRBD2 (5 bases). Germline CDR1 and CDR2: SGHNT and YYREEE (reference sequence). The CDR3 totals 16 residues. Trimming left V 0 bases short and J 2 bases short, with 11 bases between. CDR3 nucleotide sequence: TGTGCCAGCAGCTTGGGAGGACTCTTAAACACCGGGGAGCTGTTTTTT. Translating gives CASSLGGLLNTGELFF.